A selection of T cell receptor beta chains follows, all from one sample in a study of PD-1 blockade in classical Hodgkin lymphoma. This table comes from immunoSEQ multiplex PCR, and its TCRdb copy is limited to in-frame clones, with some not included. This table holds tens of thousands of clones, just over 90% found once. Source: peripheral blood mononuclear cells (PBMCs), taken before the fourth cycle of nivolumab. These TCRs come from a human donor with classical Hodgkin lymphoma. Each CDR3 is given with its conserved first and last residue. D genes are given only for firm matches. Size is omitted from some rows. Given values are once, few, many or a class for expanded clones.

>TRBD2|TRBV2|-|TRBJ2-7
TGTGCCAGCACGGCCTCACAGGGCGGGGGGGCCTACGAGCAGTACTTC
CASTASQGGGAYEQYF
>-|TRBV29-1|-|TRBJ1-1
TGCAGCGTTTTCCGGGACCGAGAAGCTTTCTTT
CSVFRDREAFF
>TRBD1|TRBV5-4|-|TRBJ2-2
TGTGCCAGCAGCCCTGGACAGGGGGCTAGCGGGGAGCTGTTTTTT
CASSPGQGASGELFF
>-|TRBV10-2|-|TRBJ2-2
TGCGCCAGCCACCTGGGGCACGGAAGCACCGGGGAGCTGTTTTTT
CASHLGHGSTGELFF
>TRBD2|TRBV27|-|TRBJ2-7
TGTGCCAGCAGGCCTAGCGGGAGTTACGAGCAGTACTTC
CASRPSGSYEQYF
>-|TRBV5-1|-|TRBJ1-4
TGCGCCAGCAGCTTGGTAGGCACTAATGAAAAACTGTTTTTT
CASSLVGTNEKLFF
>-|TRBV2|-|TRBJ2-2
TGTGCCAGCAGTAGATCCGTCGGTACACGGAACACCGGGGAGCTGTTTTTT
CASSRSVGTRNTGELFF
>-|TRBV20-1|-|TRBJ2-1
TGCAGTGCTAGCCGGGGCAATGAGCAGTTCTTC
CSASRGNEQFF
>TRBD1|TRBV15|-|TRBJ2-3
TGTGCCACCAGCAGAGATCCGCAGGGGGGCACAGATACGCAGTATTTT
CATSRDPQGGTDTQYF
>-|TRBV2|-|TRBJ1-3
TGTGCCAGCCGTTGGGCCTTCTCTGGAAACACCATATATTTT
CASRWAFSGNTIYF
>TRBD1|TRBV11-1|-|TRBJ2-3
TGTGCCAGCAGCCGAAATGACAGGGCCGATACGCAGTATTTT
CASSRNDRADTQYF
>-|TRBV6-1|-|TRBJ1-5
TGTGCCAGCAGTGAAGGGTCTAAGGGAATTGGGAATCAGCCCCAGCATTTT
CASSEGSKGIGNQPQHF
>-|TRBV28|-|TRBJ2-7
TGTGCCAGCAGTCAACAGGGAACCCACTACGAGCAGTACTTC
CASSQQGTHYEQYF
>TRBD1|TRBV19|-|TRBJ2-7
TGTGCCAGTAGCCAGACAGGGCATATTGCCTACGAGCAGTACTTC
CASSQTGHIAYEQYF
>TRBD1|TRBV5-5|once|TRBJ1-2
TGTGCCAGCAGCCGAGGGACAGGGGATCTCTATGGCTACACCTTC
CASSRGTGDLYGYTF
>-|TRBV19|-|TRBJ2-3
TGTGCCAGTATCCTCGCGCTTGACACAGATACGCAGTATTTT
CASILALDTDTQYF
>-|TRBV13|once|TRBJ1-1
TGTGCCAGCAGCCCATTTGAATTAGGGGAGGGCGCGCGCACTGAAGCTTTCTTT
CASSPFELGEGARTEAFF
>-|TRBV25-1|few|TRBJ1-6
TGTGCCACCCATCCCTCCTATAATTCACCCCTCCACTTT
CATHPSYNSPLHF
>-|TRBV7-7|few|TRBJ2-1
TGTGCCAGCAGCTTGGTGGGAGGAGGGGTGGTTGTCAATGAGCAGTTCTTC
CASSLVGGGVVVNEQFF
>-|TRBV11-2|once|TRBJ2-5
TGTGCCAGCAGCCCGCGCCTGGAGACCCAGTACTTC
CASSPRLETQYF
>-|TRBV27|-|TRBJ1-4
TGTGCCAGCAGTTTCCTGAGGGGCGGTGAAAAACTGTTTTTT
CASSFLRGGEKLFF
>-|TRBV25-1|-|TRBJ2-5
TGTGCCAGCAGCCGCGGAGTGCAAGAGACCCAGTACTTC
CASSRGVQETQYF